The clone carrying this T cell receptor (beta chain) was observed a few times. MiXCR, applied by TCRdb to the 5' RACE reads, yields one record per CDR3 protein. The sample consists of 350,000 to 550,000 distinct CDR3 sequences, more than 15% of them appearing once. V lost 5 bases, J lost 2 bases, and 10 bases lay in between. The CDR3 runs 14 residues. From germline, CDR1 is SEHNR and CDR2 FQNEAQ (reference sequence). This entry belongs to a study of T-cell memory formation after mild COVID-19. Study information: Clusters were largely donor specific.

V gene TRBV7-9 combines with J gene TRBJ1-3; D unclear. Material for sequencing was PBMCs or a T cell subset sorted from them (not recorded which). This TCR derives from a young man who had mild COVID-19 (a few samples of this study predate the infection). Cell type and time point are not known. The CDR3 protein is CASSLEDPGNTIYF. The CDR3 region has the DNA TGTGCCAGCAGCCTGGAGGACCCTGGAAACACCATATATTTT.